This TCR beta chain was observed in a study of circulating and synovial CD4+ cells in juvenile arthritis. Worth noting for this clone: Its antigen is not known.

Notes on the study in general: These repertoires were less diverse than bulk blood CD4 repertoires.

The protocol was immunoSEQ multiplex PCR, while the TCRdb copy is restricted to in-frame clones and leaves out a portion. This table has 3,200 or so clones, more than 70% appearing once. The receptor comes from a human donor with juvenile idiopathic arthritis. Sequences were obtained from CD4+ T cells from synovial fluid.

CDR3 sequence reads: CASSATSSYEQYF. As DNA, the CDR3 is TGTGCCAGCAGCGCGACTAGCTCCTACGAGCAGTACTTC. This chain connects TRBV7-9 to TRBJ2-7, with D possibly TRBD2 on 6 matching bases. Trimming took 5 bases from V and 0 from J, leaving 8 bases between them. Germline CDR1 and CDR2: SEHNR and FQNEAQ (reference sequence). This CDR3 is 13 amino acids long.